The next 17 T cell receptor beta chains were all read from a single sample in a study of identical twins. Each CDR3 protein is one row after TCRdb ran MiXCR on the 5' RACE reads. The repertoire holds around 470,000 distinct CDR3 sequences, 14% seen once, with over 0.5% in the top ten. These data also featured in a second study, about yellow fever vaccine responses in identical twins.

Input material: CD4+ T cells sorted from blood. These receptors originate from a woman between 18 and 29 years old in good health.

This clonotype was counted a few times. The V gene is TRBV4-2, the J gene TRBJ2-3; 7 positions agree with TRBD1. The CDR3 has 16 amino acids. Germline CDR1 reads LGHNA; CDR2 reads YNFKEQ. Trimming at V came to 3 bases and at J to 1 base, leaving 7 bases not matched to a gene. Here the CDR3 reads CASSHDTDRGTDTQYF. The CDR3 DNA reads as TGTGCCAGCAGCCACGATACTGACAGGGGCACAGATACGCAGTATTTT.

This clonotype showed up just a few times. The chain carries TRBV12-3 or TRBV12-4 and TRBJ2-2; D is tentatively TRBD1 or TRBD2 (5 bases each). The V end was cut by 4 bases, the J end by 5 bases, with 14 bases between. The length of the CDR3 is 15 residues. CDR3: CASSSRAWGTGELFF. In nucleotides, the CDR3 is TGTGCCAGCAGTTCTAGGGCGTGGGGGACCGGGGAGCTGTTTTTT.

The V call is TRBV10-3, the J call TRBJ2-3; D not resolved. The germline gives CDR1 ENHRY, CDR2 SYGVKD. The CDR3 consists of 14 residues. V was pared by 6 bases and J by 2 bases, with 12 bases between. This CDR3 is CAISGKQNTDTQYF. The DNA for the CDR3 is TGTGCCATCAGCGGAAAGCAAAACACAGATACGCAGTATTTT.

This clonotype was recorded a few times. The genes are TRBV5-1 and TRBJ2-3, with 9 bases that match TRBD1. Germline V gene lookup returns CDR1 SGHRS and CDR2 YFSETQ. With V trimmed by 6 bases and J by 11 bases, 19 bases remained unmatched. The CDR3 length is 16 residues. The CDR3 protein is CASMTHGTGFYPMQYF. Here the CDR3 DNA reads TGCGCCAGCATGACTCACGGGACAGGGTTCTACCCCATGCAGTATTTT.

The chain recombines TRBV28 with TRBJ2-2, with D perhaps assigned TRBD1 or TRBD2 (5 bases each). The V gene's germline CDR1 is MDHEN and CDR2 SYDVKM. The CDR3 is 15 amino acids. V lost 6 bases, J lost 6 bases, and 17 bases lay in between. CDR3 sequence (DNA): TGTGCCAGCAGCGGACAACTCGGGGTCCCCGGGGAGCTGTTTTTT. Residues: CASSGQLGVPGELFF.

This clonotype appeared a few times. CDR3 region: CASSYRFSGGAFQETQYF. DNA for the CDR3: TGTGCCAGCAGTTACCGCTTTAGCGGGGGGGCCTTCCAAGAGACCCAGTACTTC. The genes are TRBV6-5 and TRBJ2-5; 11 positions agree with TRBD2. V lost 2 bases to trimming and J lost 1 base; unmatched junction nucleotides: 9. Germline V CDR1 and CDR2: MNHEY, SVGAGI. This CDR3 has 18 residues.

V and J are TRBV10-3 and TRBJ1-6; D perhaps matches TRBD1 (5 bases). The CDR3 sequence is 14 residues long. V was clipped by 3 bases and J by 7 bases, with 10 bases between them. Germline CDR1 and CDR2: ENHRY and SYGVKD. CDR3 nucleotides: TGTGCCATCAGTGACGGGGACGACAATTCACCCCTCCACTTT. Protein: CAISDGDDNSPLHF.

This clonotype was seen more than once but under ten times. CDR3 sequence reads: CASSYVRLGGETQYF. The CDR3 DNA sequence: TGTGCCAGCAGTTACGTGCGACTAGGCGGCGAGACCCAGTACTTC. The rearrangement joins TRBV6-2 or TRBV6-3 to TRBJ2-5; a weak D match, TRBD2 (6 bases). Trimming took off 2 bases at V and 5 bases at J, with 15 bases between the two ends. The CDR3 contains 15 residues. From germline, CDR1 is MNHEY and CDR2 SVGEGT.

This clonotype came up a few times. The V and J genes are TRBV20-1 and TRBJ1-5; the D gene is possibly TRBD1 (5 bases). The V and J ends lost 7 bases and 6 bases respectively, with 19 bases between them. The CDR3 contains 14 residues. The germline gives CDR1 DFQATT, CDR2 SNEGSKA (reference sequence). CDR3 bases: TGCAGTGTAGTGAGGGGCGAGTTAGGTCAGCCCCAGCATTTT. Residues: CSVVRGELGQPQHF.

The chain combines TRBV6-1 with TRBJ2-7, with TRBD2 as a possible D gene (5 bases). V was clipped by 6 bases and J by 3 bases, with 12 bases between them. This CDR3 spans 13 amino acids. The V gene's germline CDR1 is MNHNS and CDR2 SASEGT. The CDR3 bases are TGTGCCAGCAGGAAGGACGGAGGCTACGAGCAGTACTTC. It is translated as CASRKDGGYEQYF.

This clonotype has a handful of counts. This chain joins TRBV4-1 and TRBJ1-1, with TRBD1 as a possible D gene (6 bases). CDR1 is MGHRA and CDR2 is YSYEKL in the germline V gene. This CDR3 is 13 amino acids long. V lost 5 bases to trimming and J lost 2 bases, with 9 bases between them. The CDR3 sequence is CASSRQDNTEAFF. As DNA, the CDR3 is TGCGCCAGCAGCAGACAGGATAACACTGAAGCTTTCTTT.

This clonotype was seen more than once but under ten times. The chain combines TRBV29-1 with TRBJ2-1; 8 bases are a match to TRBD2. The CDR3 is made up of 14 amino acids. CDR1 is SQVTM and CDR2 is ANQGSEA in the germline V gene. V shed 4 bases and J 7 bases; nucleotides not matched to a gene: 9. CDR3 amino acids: CSVGSGGPGNEQFF. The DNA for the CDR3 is TGCAGCGTTGGATCGGGAGGGCCTGGTAATGAGCAGTTCTTC.

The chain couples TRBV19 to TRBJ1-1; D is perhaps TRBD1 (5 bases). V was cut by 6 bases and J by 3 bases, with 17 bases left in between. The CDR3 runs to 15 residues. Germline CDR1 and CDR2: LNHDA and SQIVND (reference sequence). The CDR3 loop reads CASSLIGALDTEAFF. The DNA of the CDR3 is TGTGCCAGTAGCCTGATCGGGGCGTTAGACACTGAAGCTTTCTTT.

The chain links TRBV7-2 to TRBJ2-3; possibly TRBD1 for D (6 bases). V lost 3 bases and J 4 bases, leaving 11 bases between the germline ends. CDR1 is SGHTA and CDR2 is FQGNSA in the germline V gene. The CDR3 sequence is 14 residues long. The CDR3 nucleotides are TGTGCCAGCAGCTTCAGGGGTCGGGCAGATACGCAGTATTTT. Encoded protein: CASSFRGRADTQYF.

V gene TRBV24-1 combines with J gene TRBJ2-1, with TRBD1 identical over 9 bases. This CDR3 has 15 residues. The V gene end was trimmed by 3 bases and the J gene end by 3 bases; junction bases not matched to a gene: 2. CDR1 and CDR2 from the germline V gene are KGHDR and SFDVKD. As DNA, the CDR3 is TGTGCCACCAGTGATGGGGACAGGGACTACAATGAGCAGTTCTTC. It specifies CATSDGDRDYNEQFF.

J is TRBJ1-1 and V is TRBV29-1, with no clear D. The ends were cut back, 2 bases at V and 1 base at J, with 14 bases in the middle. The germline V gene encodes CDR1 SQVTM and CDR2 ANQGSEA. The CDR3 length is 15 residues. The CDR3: CSVELLGFGNTEAFF. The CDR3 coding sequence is TGCAGCGTTGAACTTCTAGGTTTTGGGAACACTGAAGCTTTCTTT.

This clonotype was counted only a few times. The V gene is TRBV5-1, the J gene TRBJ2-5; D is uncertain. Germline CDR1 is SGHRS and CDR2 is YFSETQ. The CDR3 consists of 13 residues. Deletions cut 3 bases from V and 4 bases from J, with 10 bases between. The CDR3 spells CASSSHERETQYF. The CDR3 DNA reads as TGCGCCAGCAGCTCACACGAACGAGAGACCCAGTACTTC. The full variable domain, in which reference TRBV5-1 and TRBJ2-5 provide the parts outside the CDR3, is KAGVTQTPRYLIKTRGQQVTLSCSPISGHRSVSWYQQTPGQGLQFLFEYFSETQRNKGNFPGRFSGRQFSNSRSEMNVSTLELGDSALYLCASSSHERETQYFGPGTRLLVL.